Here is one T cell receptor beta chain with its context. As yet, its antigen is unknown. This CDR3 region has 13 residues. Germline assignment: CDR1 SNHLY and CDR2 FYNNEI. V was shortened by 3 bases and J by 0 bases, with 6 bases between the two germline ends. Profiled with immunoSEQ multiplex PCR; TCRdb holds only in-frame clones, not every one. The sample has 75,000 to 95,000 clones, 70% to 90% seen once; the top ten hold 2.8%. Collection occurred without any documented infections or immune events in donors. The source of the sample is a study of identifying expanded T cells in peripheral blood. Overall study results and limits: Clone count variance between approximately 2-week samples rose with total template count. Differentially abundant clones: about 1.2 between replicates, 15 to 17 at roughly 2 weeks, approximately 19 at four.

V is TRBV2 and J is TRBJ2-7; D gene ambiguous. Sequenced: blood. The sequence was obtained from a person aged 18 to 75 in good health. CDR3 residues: CASSDGSSYEQYF. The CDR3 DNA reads TGTGCCAGCAGTGATGGAAGCTCCTACGAGCAGTACTTC. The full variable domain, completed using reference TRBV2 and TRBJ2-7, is EPEVTQTPSHQVTQMGQEVILRCVPISNHLYFYWYRQILGQKVEFLVSFYNNEISEKSEIFDDQFSVERPDGSNFTLKIRSTKLEDSAMYFCASSDGSSYEQYFGPGTRLTVT.